The T cell receptor beta chain under discussion was sequenced for a study of CD8+CD57+ T cells in acquired aplastic anemia (dated by TCRdb to between 2018 and 2020). Study-level background: On average, sorted CD4+ and CD8+ cells yielded 3 to 4 ug of extracted DNA, with a range of roughly 0.19 to 27.4 ug. A CD8+CD57+ expansion meant a frequency higher than the mean frequency seen in healthy subjects.

This clonotype appeared many times. What antigen it recognizes has not been identified. Base quality data are lacking; no much larger clone is found one base away. The paper's findings and limits, for the study overall: Patients and healthy controls showed no significant difference in CD8+ Simpson's diversity (P=0.060). Twenty-nine CD8+ CDR3 sequences were found in both patients and controls but appeared to be highly expressed in patients and within the immunodominant clones of the patients.

Expansion of CD8+CD57+ cells had been shown by flow cytometry in the patients chosen for sequencing. Every patient had severe acquired aplastic anemia, diagnosed using the International Study of Aplastic Anemia and Agranulocytosis and Camitta criteria. No therapy had been received by the patients at the time of blood sampling. In this study, sorted CD4+ and CD8+ T cells from the blood of healthy subjects and of severe aplastic anemia patients had their TCR repertoires deep-sequenced. Patients were enrolled under clinicaltrials.gov protocols 00001620, 01623167, 00001397, 00071045, 00081523 and 00961064 in the USA. Ficoll-Paque density gradient centrifugation was used to isolate peripheral blood mononuclear cells. CD4+ and CD8+ T cells were sorted by FACS or magnetic beads before DNA extraction. Relative to germline, V is 1 base shorter and J is 6 bases shorter, with 10 bases between their ends. The CDR3 goes from the cysteine to the phenylalanine over 15 residues. Here the CDR3 DNA is all that survives: 45 bases in frame from base 1. CDR1 and CDR2 were assigned from the germline V gene as LGHNA and YSLEER.

Genomic DNA served as template for TCR beta VDJ combination and CDR3 sequence profiling. An Illumina HiSeq 2000 was the platform used for TCR repertoire sequencing. In the original analysis: Repertoire assessment relied on Simpson's diversity index, CDR3 size and DJ length profiles, and TRBV/TRBJ rearrangement plots. The most abundant DNA sequence in the deep sequencing data was taken as the immunodominant clone. CDR3 amino acid sequences were checked for sharing across subjects and were also compared against the VDJdb database and published repertoires. TCRdb reprocessed the public reads (quality trimming at Q25 with fastp, clone calling with MiXCR) and kept in-frame beta chains. Rows merge per CDR3 protein into single entries with the most common DNA and genes. Here the V and J calls rest on TCRdb's processing, not on the authors' analysis. In all, the sample holds around 120,000 distinct CDR3 sequences, and almost 40% of those were seen once. Approximately 2.6% of the sample rests with the top ten.

The chain is assembled from TRBV4-3 and TRBJ1-6; possibly the D gene is TRBD1, per 5 matching bases. The specimen sequenced was sorted CD4+, CD8+, or CD8+CD57+ T cells (not recorded which) from PBMCs. This receptor was taken from a human donor with aplastic anemia. The CDR3 reads CASSQAKGSNSPLHF. The DNA reads TGCGCCAGCAGCCAAGCGAAGGGGAGTAATTCACCCCTCCACTTT.